Listed here are 6 T cell receptor beta chains from one sample, sequenced in a study of blood T cell repertoires in COVID-19. The data were produced by immunoSEQ multiplex PCR, yet TCRdb's version contains in-frame clones alone and is incomplete. The sample has hundreds of thousands of clones, under 90% seen once. Sequencing was carried out using peripheral blood. The receptors here all came from a man between 60 and 70 years old who had recovered from COVID-19.

This chain uses TRBV10-3 with TRBJ2-2; 8 bases match TRBD1. J lost 4 bases, V lost 10 bases, and 8 bases had no gene match. Germline V gene sequence: CDR1 ENHRY, CDR2 SYGVKD. The length of the CDR3 is 14 residues. CDR3 residues: CATQGQGATGELFF. The CDR3 DNA follows: TGTGCCACGCAAGGACAGGGTGCCACCGGGGAGCTGTTTTTT.

On this clone: The sample contains more than one DNA sequence encoding this CDR3. This chain links TRBV19 with TRBJ2-3; TRBD2 agrees at 9 bases. Germline CDR1 reads LNHDA; CDR2 reads SQIVND (reference sequence). The J segment lost 4 bases and the V segment lost 7 bases, leaving 3 bases of the junction unmatched. This CDR3 has 13 residues. The CDR3 DNA reads as TGTGCCAGTACAGCGGGAGGTGCAGATACGCAGTATTTT. Its translation: CASTAGGADTQYF.

The rearrangement uses TRBV19 and TRBJ2-1; 7 nucleotides line up with TRBD2. The germline CDR1 and CDR2 sequences are LNHDA and SQIVND (reference sequence). After removal of 5 bases from V and 4 bases from J, the junction contained 11 bases not matched to a gene. This CDR3 region has 16 residues. DNA of the CDR3: TGTGCCAGTAGTCACGGCGGGTGGGGGGGTTACAATGAGCAGTTCTTC. Protein product: CASSHGGWGGYNEQFF.

This clone appeared once. The chain couples TRBV19 to TRBJ2-1; 9 bases line up with TRBD2. The V gene's germline CDR1 is LNHDA and CDR2 SQIVND (reference sequence). The CDR3 is 15 residues long. V shed 6 bases, J shed 5 bases, and the junction held 8 bases outside the gene matches. CDR3 residues: CASSPRGGGDNEQFF. Written as DNA, the CDR3 is TGTGCCAGTAGCCCCCGGGGCGGGGGGGACAATGAGCAGTTCTTC.

The rearrangement joins TRBV7-3 to TRBJ2-3; 9 nucleotides line up with TRBD2. V gave up 5 bases and J gave up 2 bases; unmatched junction bases: 8. Germline-derived CDR1 and CDR2 are SGHTA and FQGTGA. This CDR3 is 16 amino acids long. For the CDR3, the DNA is TGTGCCAGCAGCCCCGGGGTAGCGGGAGACACAGATACGCAGTATTTT. Its translation is CASSPGVAGDTDTQYF.

The chain carries TRBV4-2 and TRBJ2-3; TRBD2 agrees at 10 bases. J lost 4 bases, V lost 1 base, and 8 bases had no gene match. CDR1 and CDR2 (germline): LGHNA, YNFKEQ. This CDR3 is built from 17 residues. The CDR3 here is CASSQVQRAGGPDTQYF. CDR3 coding DNA: TGTGCCAGCAGCCAAGTACAGCGAGCGGGGGGGCCAGATACGCAGTATTTT.